A single sample gave rise to the 13 T cell receptor beta chains below, sequenced in a study of T cells after yellow fever vaccination (dated by TCRdb to between 2017 and 2020). The label giving this sample's treatment or condition can be read as: live attenuated yellow fever vaccine strain. Libraries were constructed by 5' RACE. Data came from an Illumina HiSeq 2500. TCRdb trimmed the raw reads at Q25, called clones with MiXCR and kept productive beta chains. Entries that share a CDR3 protein sequence are merged under the most common genes and DNA. In all, the sample holds 300,000 to 400,000 distinct CDR3 sequences, and 7% to 10% of those were seen once. The top ten clonotypes cover roughly 18% of the sample. Source: PBMCs, taken roughly 47 days after the first yellow fever vaccination. These receptors originate from a man aged 18 to 35 who received the YFV17D yellow fever vaccine.

The chain is built from TRBV27 and TRBJ2-2; 7 bases fit TRBD1. Germline V gene data show CDR1 as MNHEY and CDR2 as SMNVEV (reference sequence). V lost 5 bases to trimming and J lost 3 bases; unmatched junction nucleotides: 3. This CDR3 contains 14 residues. CDR3 amino acids: CASSQGVYTGELFF. The DNA of the CDR3 is TGTGCCAGCAGTCAGGGGGTCTACACCGGGGAGCTGTTTTTT.

This clonotype was picked up a small number of times. The V gene is TRBV6-5, the J gene TRBJ2-3, with 11 bases that match TRBD2. Looked up from germline, CDR1 is MNHEY and CDR2 is SVGAGI. The J segment lost 0 bases and the V segment lost 2 bases, leaving 7 bases of the junction unmatched. The CDR3 runs 18 residues. The CDR3 is CASSYRRPSGGSTDTQYF. As DNA, the CDR3 is TGTGCCAGCAGTTACCGCCGTCCTAGCGGGGGGAGCACAGATACGCAGTATTTT.

The chain carries TRBV6-6 and TRBJ1-4, with D perhaps TRBD1 (5 bases). V was shortened by 2 bases and J by 7 bases, with 8 bases between the two germline ends. The V gene's germline CDR1 is MNHNY and CDR2 SVGAGI (reference sequence). CDR3 length: 13 amino acids. The CDR3 reads CASSYQGVEKLFF. The CDR3 region has the DNA TGTGCCAGCAGTTACCAAGGGGTTGAAAAACTGTTTTTT.

This clonotype was seen a few times. The rearrangement joins TRBV6-6 to TRBJ1-1; D gene unclear. The CDR3 consists of 12 residues. The V end was cut by 0 bases, the J end by 9 bases, with 8 bases between. The germline V gene encodes CDR1 MNHNY and CDR2 SVGAGI (reference sequence). CDR3 amino acids: CASSYSTNQAFF. The CDR3 region has the DNA TGTGCCAGCAGTTACTCAACTAATCAAGCTTTCTTT.

There are a few counts of this clonotype. The V gene is TRBV15, the J gene TRBJ1-2, with 7 positions matching TRBD1. The CDR3 spans 15 residues. Unmatched junction bases numbered 7, after V lost 1 base and J lost 5 bases. Germline V CDR1 and CDR2: LNHNV, YYDKDF (reference sequence). In DNA, the CDR3 is TGTGCCACCAGCAGAGCTCGGACAGGCGCATATGGCTACACCTTC. This translates into CATSRARTGAYGYTF.

This clonotype was recorded a few times. The chain recombines TRBV5-1 with TRBJ1-2; D remains ambiguous. Looked up from germline, CDR1 is SGHRS and CDR2 is YFSETQ. CDR3 length equals 13 residues. Trimming shortened V by 4 bases and J by 8 bases, and 15 bases separated the two germline ends. The DNA of the CDR3 is TGCGCCAGCAGCGTAGGGCCGGGCGAGGGCTACACCTTC. Its translation is CASSVGPGEGYTF.

This clonotype was detected ten times or more. V is TRBV12-3 or TRBV12-4 and J is TRBJ2-5; tentatively, D is TRBD2 (5 bases). The CDR3 consists of 12 residues. Trimming removed 6 bases from V and 2 bases from J, with 7 bases in between. As DNA, the CDR3 is TGTGCCAGCAGAGGACTTCAAGAGACCCAGTACTTC. This translates into CASRGLQETQYF.

This clonotype was found a few times. The chain employs TRBV5-5 and TRBJ2-5; D is perhaps TRBD2 (5 bases). Trimming removed 3 bases from V and 2 bases from J, with 17 bases in between. The V gene's germline CDR1 is SGHKS and CDR2 YYEKEE (reference sequence). The CDR3 runs to 16 residues. CDR3 nucleotide sequence: TGTGCCAGCAGCTACGGAGTAGTAGCGCCACAAGAGACCCAGTACTTC. Residues: CASSYGVVAPQETQYF. Full variable domain (outside the CDR3, taken from reference TRBV5-5 and TRBJ2-5): DAGVTQSPTHLIKTRGQQVTLRCSPISGHKSVSWYQQVLGQGPQFIFQYYEKEERGRGNFPDRFSARQFPNYSSELNVNALLLGDSALYLCASSYGVVAPQETQYFGPGTRLLVL.

A few counts support this clonotype. J is TRBJ1-2 and V is TRBV7-9, with TRBD1 identical over 8 bases. Germline-derived CDR1 and CDR2 are SEHNR and FQNEAQ (reference sequence). V was clipped by 3 bases and J by 9 bases; unmatched bases: 12. The CDR3 loop spans 15 amino acids. The CDR3, as DNA: TGTGCCAGCAGCTTCTGGGACAGGTCTTCGGCGAGCTACACCTTC. Its protein is CASSFWDRSSASYTF.

This clonotype showed up many times. The J gene is TRBJ2-7, the V gene TRBV1; the table calls TRBD1, which could not be checked here. TRBV1 is a pseudogene. The length of the CDR3 is 13 residues. The CDR3 DNA reads as TGCACCAGCAGCCATCATCAGGGGACCGAGCAGTACGTC. Its translation is CTSSHHQGTEQYV.

J is TRBJ1-4 and V is TRBV6-5; D not resolved. V was cut by 4 bases and J by 7 bases, with 22 bases left in between. CDR3 size: 17 residues. Germline lookup yields CDR1 MNHEY and CDR2 SVGAGI. The CDR3 loop reads CASSSSEGEGTTEKLFF. Written as DNA, the CDR3 is TGTGCCAGCAGTTCCTCGGAGGGCGAGGGTACGACTGAAAAACTGTTTTTT.

This clonotype was observed a handful of times. The genes are TRBV9 and TRBJ2-3; D is unclear. CDR1 and CDR2 (germline): SGDLS, YYNGEE. V lost 0 bases and J 6 bases, leaving 11 bases between the germline ends. CDR3 length: 14 amino acids. This CDR3 is CASSVGRAMDTQYF. In nucleotides, the CDR3 is TGTGCCAGCAGCGTAGGAAGGGCGATGGATACGCAGTATTTT. Full variable domain (outside the CDR3, taken from reference TRBV9 and TRBJ2-3): DSGVTQTPKHLITATGQRVTLRCSPRSGDLSVYWYQQSLDQGLQFLIQYYNGEERAKGNILERFSAQQFPDLHSELNLSSLELGDSALYFCASSVGRAMDTQYFGPGTRLTVL.

V and J are TRBV20-1 and TRBJ1-5; D not resolved. Trimming shortened V by 3 bases and J by 1 base, and 7 bases separated the two germline ends. The CDR3 runs to 13 residues. CDR1 is DFQATT and CDR2 is SNEGSKA in the germline V gene (reference sequence). CDR3 DNA: TGCAGTGCTAGCTCCAGAAGCAATCAGCCCCAGCATTTT. It translates to CSASSRSNQPQHF.